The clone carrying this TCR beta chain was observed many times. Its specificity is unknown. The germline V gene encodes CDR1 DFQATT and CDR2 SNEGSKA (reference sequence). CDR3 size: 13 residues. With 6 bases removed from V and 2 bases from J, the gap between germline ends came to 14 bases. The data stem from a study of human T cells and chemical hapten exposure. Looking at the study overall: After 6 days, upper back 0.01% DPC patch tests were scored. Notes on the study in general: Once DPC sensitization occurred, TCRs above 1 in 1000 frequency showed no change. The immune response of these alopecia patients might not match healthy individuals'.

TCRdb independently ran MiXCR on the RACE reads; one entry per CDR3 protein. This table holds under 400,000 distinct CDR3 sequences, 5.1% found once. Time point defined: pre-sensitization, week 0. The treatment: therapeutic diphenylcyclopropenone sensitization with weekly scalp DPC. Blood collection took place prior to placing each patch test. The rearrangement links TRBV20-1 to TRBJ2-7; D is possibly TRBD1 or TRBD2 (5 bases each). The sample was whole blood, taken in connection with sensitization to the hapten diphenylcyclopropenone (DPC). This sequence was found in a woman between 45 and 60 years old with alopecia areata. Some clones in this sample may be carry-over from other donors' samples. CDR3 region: CSAGGRDPYEQYF. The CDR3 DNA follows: TGCAGTGCCGGAGGCAGGGACCCCTACGAGCAGTACTTC.